This TCR beta chain was captured by sequencing in a study of CD8 T cells in Susac syndrome. V lost 9 bases and J 1 base, leaving 10 bases between the germline ends. Germline values: CDR1 MNHEY, CDR2 SMNVEV (reference sequence). CDR3 size: 12 residues. Random-hexamer reverse transcription was applied to roughly 0.45 to 1 ug RNA. TCRdb reprocessed the immunoSEQ multiplex PCR reads via MiXCR and lists one record per CDR3 protein. Found here are 400,000 or so distinct CDR3 sequences, 85% of them singletons; the top ten hold more than 0.09%. The material sequenced was CD8+ T cells from PBMCs. The V gene is TRBV27, the J gene TRBJ2-7, with D perhaps TRBD2 (6 bases). The clonotype comes from a human donor with multiple sclerosis. CDR3 amino acids: CASWTTSYEQYF. CDR3 DNA sequence: TGTGCCAGTTGGACTACTTCCTACGAGCAGTACTTC.